Shown below are 19 T cell receptor beta chains from a single sample sequenced in a study of cytomegalovirus exposure and HLA in healthy donors. Primers included in the PCR were 60 Vbeta and 13 Jbeta primers. The protocol was immunoSEQ multiplex PCR, while the TCRdb copy is restricted to in-frame clones and leaves out a portion. The sample includes some 140,000 clones, roughly 73% of them seen just once. The specimen sequenced was PBMCs. These TCRs come from a male donor in good health and CMV-seronegative.

This chain links TRBV30 with TRBJ1-1; TRBD1 matches at 7 bases. Germline V gene sequence: CDR1 GTSNPN, CDR2 SVGIG (reference sequence). V trimming: 2 bases; J trimming: 11 bases; junction bases outside the gene matches: 5. The CDR3 covers 11 residues. The CDR3 reads CAWSTTGRAFF. CDR3 coding DNA: TGTGCCTGGAGTACGACAGGGAGGGCTTTCTTT.

The table lists this clone with a few counts. The V call is TRBV7-2, the J call TRBJ1-1, with D unclear. V shed 0 bases and J shed 0 bases, with 5 bases lying between them. This CDR3 is 14 amino acids long. CDR1 is SGHTA and CDR2 is FQGNSA in the germline V gene. The CDR3 spells CASSLADMNTEAFF. The CDR3 region has the DNA TGTGCCAGCAGCTTAGCCGACATGAACACTGAAGCTTTCTTT.

Remarks on this clone: This CDR3 is also generated by other DNA sequences in the sample. The rearrangement uses TRBV9 and TRBJ1-1, with D tentatively TRBD1 (5 bases). The CDR3 runs to 13 residues. Between the trimmed V and J ends, which lost 4 bases and 1 base, there was a span of 8 bases. Germline V gene sequence: CDR1 SGDLS, CDR2 YYNGEE. CDR3 in amino acids: CASSLTGNTEAFF. For the CDR3, the DNA is TGTGCCAGCAGCTTAACAGGGAACACTGAAGCTTTCTTT.

This clone was recorded once. The chain carries TRBV27 and TRBJ1-2, with a weak D call TRBD1 (6 bases). Trimming left V 2 bases short and J 4 bases short, with 11 bases between. There are 14 residues in the CDR3. Germline CDR1 reads MNHEY; CDR2 reads SMNVEV (reference sequence). The CDR3 nucleotides are TGTGCCAGCAGTTTAGGGGGCAGCCTCTATGGCTACACCTTC. This codes for CASSLGGSLYGYTF.

A few counts support this clone. CDR3 sequence: CASSDLAGSYNEQFF. The DNA for the CDR3 is TGTGCCAGCAGTGACCTAGCGGGCTCCTACAATGAGCAGTTCTTC. The rearrangement joins TRBV6-4 to TRBJ2-1; the match to TRBD2 covers 8 bases. Germline V CDR1 and CDR2: MRHNA, SNTAGT. CDR3 size: 15 residues. Trimming took 2 bases from V and 0 from J; bases not matched to a gene: 0.

The chain employs TRBV6-5 and TRBJ2-7; TRBD2 is a possible D gene (6 bases). Germline V gives CDR1 MNHEY, CDR2 SVGAGI. The CDR3 is made up of 13 amino acids. V was pared by 4 bases and J by 12 bases, with 19 bases between. This CDR3 is CASSSLRLGWTYF. CDR3 DNA: TGTGCCAGCAGTTCCCTCCGACTAGGGTGGACGTACTTC.

The rearrangement uses TRBV29-1 and TRBJ2-1; perhaps TRBD2 as D (5 bases). Per germline, CDR1 SQVTM and CDR2 ANQGSEA. The CDR3 sequence is 13 residues long. Trimming shortened V by 3 bases and J by 10 bases, and 16 bases separated the two germline ends. In nucleotides, the CDR3 is TGCAGCGTTGACTGGAGGTTTGAGAGGGAGCAGTTCTTC. It is translated as CSVDWRFEREQFF.

This rearrangement joins TRBV2 to TRBJ1-1; a weak D match, TRBD1 (5 bases). The ends were cut back, 4 bases at V and 2 bases at J, with 14 bases in the middle. Germline assignment: CDR1 SNHLY and CDR2 FYNNEI. The CDR3 loop spans 15 amino acids. The CDR3 loop is CASSGAGGGNTEAFF. CDR3 DNA sequence: TGTGCCAGCAGTGGCGCGGGGGGGGGAAACACTGAAGCTTTCTTT.

The chain couples TRBV30 to TRBJ1-1; no definite D call. Germline V gene lookup returns CDR1 GTSNPN and CDR2 SVGIG (reference sequence). CDR3 length equals 14 residues. Trimming stripped 0 bases from V and 8 bases from J, with 16 bases between. As DNA, the CDR3 is TGTGCCTGGAGTGTACAATTTCGGACTGACGAAGCTTTCTTT. Protein product: CAWSVQFRTDEAFF.

The CDR3 here is CASSQDKGGTQYF. For the CDR3, the DNA is TGCGCCAGCAGCCAAGATAAGGGAGGGACCCAGTACTTC. The chain couples TRBV4-3 to TRBJ2-5, with D possibly matching TRBD2 (6 bases). CDR3 length equals 13 residues. Trimming left V 0 bases short and J 7 bases short, with 9 bases between. In germline, CDR1 is LGHNA, CDR2 YSLEER.

This chain links TRBV30 with TRBJ1-3; possibly TRBD1 for D (5 bases). CDR1 is GTSNPN, CDR2 SVGIG, per germline (reference sequence). The length of the CDR3 is 14 residues. The germline V and J ends were trimmed by 3 bases and 4 bases, with 13 bases remaining between them. CDR3 in DNA: TGTGCCTGGAGGGGGCCCATTAGCGGAAACACCATATATTTT. It codes for CAWRGPISGNTIYF. Full variable domain (outside the CDR3, taken from reference TRBV30 and TRBJ1-3): SQTIHQWPATLVQPVGSPLSLECTVEGTSNPNLYWYRQAAGRGLQLLFYSVGIGQISSEVPQNLSASRPQDRQFILSSKKLLLSDSGFYLCAWRGPISGNTIYFGEGSWLTVV.

The chain has TRBV5-1 and TRBJ1-1, with D possibly TRBD1 on 5 matching bases. Per germline, CDR1 SGHRS and CDR2 YFSETQ. With 4 bases removed from V and 7 bases from J, the gap between germline ends came to 14 bases. The CDR3 totals 13 residues. The DNA for the CDR3 is TGCGCCAGCAGCCCTGACAGAGGAAGTGAAGCTTTCTTT. Protein product: CASSPDRGSEAFF.

This sequence joins TRBV30 and TRBJ1-1; 11 positions match TRBD1. Germline trimming cut 8 bases from V and 4 bases from J; bases unmatched to any gene: 3. Germline-derived CDR1 and CDR2 are GTSNPN and SVGIG (reference sequence). CDR3 size: 12 residues. Here the CDR3 reads CARDRGGTEAFF. CDR3 nucleotide sequence: TGTGCCCGGGACAGGGGGGGCACTGAAGCTTTCTTT.

This chain uses TRBV5-5 with TRBJ2-2; D not resolved. Germline CDR1 and CDR2: SGHKS and YYEKEE (reference sequence). V lost 7 bases, J lost 4 bases, and 14 bases lay in between. CDR3 length: 14 amino acids. CDR3 nucleotides: TGTGCCAGCGCTTCCCCCTATGCCACCGGGGAGCTGTTTTTT. Encoded protein: CASASPYATGELFF.

This clone was recorded once. This chain connects TRBV5-1 to TRBJ1-1; possibly TRBD1 for D (5 bases). With 1 base removed from V and 0 bases from J, the gap between germline ends came to 10 bases. Germline CDR1 and CDR2: SGHRS and YFSETQ. The CDR3 runs to 15 residues. The CDR3 sequence: CASSLLGAMNTEAFF. CDR3 DNA: TGCGCCAGCAGCTTGTTAGGGGCGATGAACACTGAAGCTTTCTTT.

The gene calls are TRBV18 and TRBJ2-2; D is undetermined. This CDR3 region has 15 residues. The ends were cut back, 3 bases at V and 4 bases at J, with 12 bases in the middle. The germline CDR1 and CDR2 sequences are KGHSH and LQKENI. CDR3 sequence reads: CASSPRDLSTGELFF. The DNA for the CDR3 is TGTGCCAGCTCACCGCGAGACTTGTCCACCGGGGAGCTGTTTTTT.

The CDR3 loop reads CAWCGGSYNEQFF. CDR3 DNA sequence: TGTGCCTGGTGCGGGGGCTCCTACAATGAGCAGTTCTTC. The genes are TRBV30 and TRBJ2-1; 7 bases are shared with TRBD2. From germline, CDR1 is GTSNPN and CDR2 SVGIG (reference sequence). The CDR3 length is 13 residues. V lost 5 bases and J lost 0; bases outside the gene matches: 1.

The J gene is TRBJ2-1, the V gene TRBV10-3, with D possibly matching TRBD2 (7 bases). V lost 0 bases and J 4 bases, leaving 19 bases between the germline ends. This CDR3 region has 18 residues. The germline gives CDR1 ENHRY, CDR2 SYGVKD. Written as DNA, the CDR3 is TGTGCCATCAGTGAGTCAGGTGGAGGGGGGGCCGAATACAATGAGCAGTTCTTC. Translating gives CAISESGGGGAEYNEQFF.

The chain recombines TRBV7-2 with TRBJ2-4; D is possibly TRBD2 (6 bases). The V gene lost 1 base and the J gene lost 3 bases, with 10 bases spanning the gap. The germline CDR1 and CDR2 sequences are SGHTA and FQGNSA. The CDR3 covers 15 residues. CDR3 bases: TGTGCCAGCAGCTTAGTGTTGGGAGGCAAAAACATTCAGTACTTC. Its protein product is CASSLVLGGKNIQYF.